Detailed here is one T cell receptor (beta chain). What this receptor recognizes is not known. No base-level quality is on record; no much larger clone is a single base apart. The intended sense of this specimen's time point label: week 35, safety follow-up. Each vaccine dose, consisting of 300 ug of a 20-mer mutant IDH1 peptide in Montanide, was administered subcutaneously with topical imiquimod. Patients were given eight vaccinations, in weeks 1, 3, 5, 7, 11, 15, 19 and 23, which matched visits V03 through V10. Donors had newly diagnosed WHO grade 3 or 4 IDH1-mutant astrocytomas with loss of nuclear ATRX. The samples were drawn from NOA16, a multicentre, single-arm, open-label phase I trial in Germany that tested a mutant IDH1 peptide vaccine in humans for the first time. Genomic DNA for TCRB sequencing was isolated from EDTA blood with the DNeasy Blood and Tissue Kit. V has 2 bases trimmed and J has 1 base trimmed; junction bases matching no gene number 2. CDR1 and CDR2 are drawn from the germline V gene (reference sequence): SGHNT, YYREEE. The CDR3 spans 14 residues, from the cysteine through the phenylalanine. Only the CDR3 portion is preserved as DNA: 42 bases, with reading frame beginning at the first base.

The data stem from a study of a mutant IDH1 vaccine in newly diagnosed glioma (dated by TCRdb to the early 2020s). Regarding the research as a whole: Vaccination started 4-6 weeks after radiotherapy alone, or was given together with temozolomide cycles in the groups whose treatment included chemotherapy. Visit V12 was the week-35 safety follow-up and visit V13 was the week-47 end of study. Peripheral blood was collected at six visits: V03 (baseline), V05, V07, V10, V12 and V13. Of the 25 to 40 patients who were treated, around 62% were male and roughly 38% were female, and the mean age was about 40 years. Before enrollment, patients had received standard therapy of radiotherapy alone, temozolomide alone, or radiochemotherapy with temozolomide; most received the combination. For exploratory analyses, around 26 treated patients had longitudinal TCRB deep sequencing done wherever samples were available.

Beyond this particular receptor, the publication reports: Across multiple MHC alleles, vaccine-induced immune responses were seen in 85% to 95% of patients. The authors noted that analyses of patient blood samples could not be reproduced because of sample limitations. Pseudoprogression seemed to be unrelated to changes in the top peripheral T cell clonotypes found by TCRB sequencing. Selection of PBMC samples for TCRB deep sequencing was based on availability.

Libraries were constructed by the immunoSEQ multiplex PCR assay. The hsTCRB Kit was used according to the manufacturer's protocol to amplify rearranged TCR beta chain sequences. Sequencing of TCRB libraries was carried out on an Illumina MiSeq. Concerning the study's data processing: The proprietary platform of the kit vendor was used for demultiplexing, trimming and gene mapping. In its TCRdb copy, this immuneACCESS table keeps in-frame sequences only and misses some clones. Where compared with another copy, unresolved V genes explain less than half of these, and the others have no known cause. The D gene and trimming were derived from the DNA, and the V and J assignments and clone size from that table. The sample has 60,000 or so clones on record, less than 90% of them singletons. The top ten constitute over 3.5% of the sample.

Specimen: PBMCs, collected from a glioma patient whose treatment included an IDH1 peptide vaccine. The clonotype comes from a young man with glioma. This chain is built from TRBV5-4 and TRBJ1-1; TRBD1 agrees with 7 junctional bases. The sequence in DNA is TGTGCCAGCAGCTTCAGGGGGGGGAACACTGAAGCTTTCTTT. Its translation is CASSFRGGNTEAFF.